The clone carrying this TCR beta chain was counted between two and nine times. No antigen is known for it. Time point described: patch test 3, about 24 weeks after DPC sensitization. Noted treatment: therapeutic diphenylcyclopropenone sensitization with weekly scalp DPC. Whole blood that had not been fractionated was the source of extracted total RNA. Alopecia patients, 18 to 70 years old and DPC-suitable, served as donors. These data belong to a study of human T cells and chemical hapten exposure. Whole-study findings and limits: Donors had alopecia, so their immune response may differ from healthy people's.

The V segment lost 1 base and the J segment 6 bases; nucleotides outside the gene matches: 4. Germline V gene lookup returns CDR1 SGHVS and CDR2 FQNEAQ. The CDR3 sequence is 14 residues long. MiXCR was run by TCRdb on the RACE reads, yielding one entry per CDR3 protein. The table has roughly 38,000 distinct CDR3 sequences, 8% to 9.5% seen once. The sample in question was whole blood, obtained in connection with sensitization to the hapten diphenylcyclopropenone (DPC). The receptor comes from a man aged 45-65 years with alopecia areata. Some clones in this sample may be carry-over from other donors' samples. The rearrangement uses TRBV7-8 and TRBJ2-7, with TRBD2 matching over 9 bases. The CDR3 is CASSLGREGREQYF. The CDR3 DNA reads TGTGCCAGCAGCTTAGGGCGGGAGGGCCGCGAGCAGTACTTC.